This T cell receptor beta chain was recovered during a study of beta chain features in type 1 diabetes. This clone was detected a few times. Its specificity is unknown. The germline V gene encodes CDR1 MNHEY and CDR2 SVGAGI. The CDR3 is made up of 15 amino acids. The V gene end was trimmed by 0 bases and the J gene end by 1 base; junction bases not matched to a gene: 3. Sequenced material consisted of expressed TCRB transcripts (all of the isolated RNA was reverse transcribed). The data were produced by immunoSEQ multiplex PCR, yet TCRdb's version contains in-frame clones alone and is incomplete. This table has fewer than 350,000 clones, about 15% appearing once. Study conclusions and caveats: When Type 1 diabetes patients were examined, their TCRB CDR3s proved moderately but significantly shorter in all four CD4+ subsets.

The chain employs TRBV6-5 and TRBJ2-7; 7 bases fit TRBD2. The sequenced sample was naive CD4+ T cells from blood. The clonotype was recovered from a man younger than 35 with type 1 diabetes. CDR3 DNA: TGTGCCAGCAGTTACTCCGGGGAGGGGTCCTACGAGCAGTACTTC. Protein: CASSYSGEGSYEQYF.